This T cell receptor beta chain derives from a study of technical replicates of blood from a handful of donors. Libraries were prepared by immunoSEQ multiplex PCR; TCRdb keeps only in-frame clonotypes and omits some of them. The sample contains under 90,000 clones, roughly 94% of which appear only once. The CDR3 runs 11 residues. This clone has a single count. The TCR sequence derives from a human donor in good health. This chain uses TRBV21-1 with TRBJ1-2; the listed D gene, TRBD1, was not tested against the DNA. TRBV21-1 has pseudogene status. Sequencing was done on a sample of T cells isolated from PBMCs. The CDR3 nucleotides are TGTGCCAGCACTACAGGCGATGGCTACACCTTC. Amino acids: CASTTGDGYTF.